This T cell receptor beta chain was captured by sequencing in a study of T cells expressing NK-cell markers. Study context: Out of eight donors sequenced, seven tested HCMV-seropositive and the remaining one seronegative. Study-wide points: Several of the donors carried dominant NKG2C+ clonotypes that took up about 1.0-8% of their CD8+ T cells. These clonotypes additionally ranked first within the CD3+CD56-NKG2C+ fraction of a handful of donors.

Production of TCR beta cDNA relied on 5'RACE template switching with UMIs. TCRdb processed the 5' RACE reads again and assigns one entry to each CDR3 protein, with no DNA. This specimen shows under 600,000 distinct CDR3 sequences; the ten leading clones hold approximately 1.4%. Per the germline V gene, CDR1 is KGHDR and CDR2 is SFDVKD. This CDR3 has 16 amino acids. Comment on this clonotype: No antigen is known for it.

This sequence joins TRBV24-1 and TRBJ2-1. This receptor was taken from a woman between 50 and 59 years old in good health. The sequenced sample was blood T cells: a sorted CD56 or NKG2C T cell subset, CD4+ or CD8+ T cells, or bulk PBMC T cells (not recorded which). The CDR3 here is CATSDSWLASYNEQFF.